Shown below are 13 T cell receptor beta chains from a single sample sequenced in a study of shared T cell receptors in the human thymus. Clones were sequenced by immunoSEQ multiplex PCR, and TCRdb holds only the in-frame ones, with some missing. Of roughly 410,000 clones in the sample, 85% to 95% were seen once. The sample taken for sequencing was thymocytes. All receptors derive from a human donor.

The chain links TRBV4-1 to TRBJ2-1; 8 nucleotides match TRBD2. CDR1 MGHRA and CDR2 YSYEKL come from the germline V gene. V shed 0 bases and J 3 bases; nucleotides not matched to a gene: 7. The CDR3 extends over 17 amino acids. The CDR3 nucleotides are TGCGCCAGCAGCCAAGATCGCGGGAGGACAGACTACAATGAGCAGTTCTTC. Protein sequence: CASSQDRGRTDYNEQFF.

The CDR3 bases are TGTGCCAGCAGCTTGACCGGGAGGGTGCAAGAGACCCAGTACTTC. Encoded protein: CASSLTGRVQETQYF. The V call is TRBV5-6, the J call TRBJ2-5; 8 bases are shared with TRBD2. The V and J ends lost 1 base and 2 bases, in that order; junction bases with no gene match: 4. Germline V gives CDR1 SGHDT, CDR2 YYEEEE. This CDR3 contains 15 residues.

CDR3 coding DNA: TGTGCCAGTGGAGGAAGGCGGGAGTATACAGATACGCAGTATTTT. Its protein is CASGGRREYTDTQYF. The chain uses TRBV19 and TRBJ2-3; TRBD2 matches 7 bases. The CDR3 is made up of 15 amino acids. V dropped 8 bases and J dropped 3; count of bases not matched to a gene: 11. Germline lookup yields CDR1 LNHDA and CDR2 SQIVND (reference sequence).

The chain uses TRBV27 and TRBJ2-2, with D unclear. This CDR3 contains 14 residues. V lost 6 bases and J lost 4, with 12 bases in between. CDR1 MNHEY and CDR2 SMNVEV come from the germline V gene (reference sequence). The CDR3 protein is CASSSDLFTGELFF. The CDR3 bases are TGTGCCAGCAGCTCAGACTTATTCACCGGGGAGCTGTTTTTT.

The chain uses TRBV15 and TRBJ2-4; D might be TRBD1 or TRBD2, each matching 5 bases. Germline-derived CDR1 and CDR2 are LNHNV and YYDKDF (reference sequence). V was clipped by 0 bases and J by 0 bases, with 18 bases between them. The CDR3 contains 19 residues. The CDR3 sequence is CATSRDRTAGTLAKNIQYF. CDR3 DNA sequence: TGTGCCACCAGCAGAGATAGGACTGCCGGGACCTTAGCCAAAAACATTCAGTACTTC. The whole variable domain, remainder taken from reference TRBV15 and TRBJ2-4, is DAMVIQNPRYQVTQFGKPVTLSCSQTLNHNVMYWYQQKSSQAPKLLFHYYDKDFNNEADTPDNFQSRRPNTSFCFLDIRSPGLGDTAMYLCATSRDRTAGTLAKNIQYFGAGTRLSVL.

V usage is TRBV1 and J usage is TRBJ2-1. TRBV1 represents a pseudogene. The CDR3 consists of 14 residues. This chain's CDR3 is CTSSQWIGHNEQFF. CDR3 DNA sequence: TGCACCAGCAGCCAATGGATAGGGCACAATGAGCAGTTCTTC.

The rearrangement joins TRBV5-4 to TRBJ2-1, with D unclear. The CDR3 extends over 15 amino acids. Germline CDR1 is SGHNT and CDR2 is YYREEE (reference sequence). The ends were cut back, 0 bases at V and 8 bases at J, with 15 bases in the middle. This CDR3 reads CASSLEPSSSDEQFF. Written as DNA, the CDR3 is TGTGCCAGCAGCTTGGAACCGAGCAGTTCCGATGAGCAGTTCTTC.

V gene TRBV29-1 combines with J gene TRBJ2-1; 7 bases agree with TRBD1. After removal of 6 bases from V and 11 bases from J, the junction contained 13 bases not matched to a gene. Per germline, CDR1 SQVTM and CDR2 ANQGSEA. This CDR3 has 13 residues. The CDR3 reads CSVGTGTVEKQFF. As DNA, the CDR3 is TGCAGCGTCGGAACCGGGACAGTGGAGAAGCAGTTCTTC.

This clone has a handful of counts. The chain recombines TRBV28 with TRBJ2-1, with D perhaps matching TRBD1 (8 bases). Germline CDR1 and CDR2: MDHEN and SYDVKM. The CDR3 totals 13 residues. Trimming removed 4 bases from V and 9 bases from J, with 13 bases in between. CDR3 residues: CASSSDREGEQFF. The CDR3 DNA reads TGTGCCAGCAGTTCGGACAGGGAGGGTGAGCAGTTCTTC.

The chain is built from TRBV7-9 and TRBJ1-2; D is perhaps TRBD1 (6 bases). Trimming left V 4 bases short and J 7 bases short, with 16 bases between. CDR1 is SEHNR, CDR2 FQNEAQ, per germline (reference sequence). The CDR3 extends over 14 amino acids. DNA of the CDR3: TGTGCCAGCAGCTCCTGCCCCAGGGGTTGTGGCTACACCTTC. This sequence encodes CASSSCPRGCGYTF.

The rearrangement links TRBV4-3 to TRBJ2-3, with D maybe TRBD2 (6 bases). The CDR3 extends over 13 amino acids. Trimming shortened V by 2 bases and J by 7 bases, and 10 bases separated the two germline ends. CDR1 and CDR2 (germline): LGHNA, YSLEER. CDR3 DNA: TGCGCCAGCAGCCAAAAACTAGCCCATACGCAGTATTTT. It is translated as CASSQKLAHTQYF.

This chain joins TRBV19 and TRBJ2-5; TRBD1 aligns across 8 bases. The trim removed 3 bases at V and 5 bases at J, leaving 14 bases unmatched. The CDR3 covers 17 residues. CDR1 and CDR2 (germline): LNHDA, SQIVND (reference sequence). The CDR3 DNA reads TGTGCCAGTAGTATGGGTGGACAGGGTGGGAGAGGGGAGACCCAGTACTTC. It yields the protein CASSMGGQGGRGETQYF. Using reference TRBV19 and TRBJ2-5 for the parts outside the CDR3, the full variable domain is DGGITQSPKYLFRKEGQNVTLSCEQNLNHDAMYWYRQDPGQGLRLIYYSQIVNDFQKGDIAEGYSVSREKKESFPLTVTSAQKNPTAFYLCASSMGGQGGRGETQYFGPGTRLLVL.

The V and J genes are TRBV27 and TRBJ2-3; 9 nucleotides agree with TRBD1. The V gene's germline CDR1 is MNHEY and CDR2 SMNVEV (reference sequence). The CDR3 totals 16 residues. Losses at the gene ends were 4 bases for V and 5 bases for J; bases not matched to a gene: 10. The DNA of the CDR3 is TGTGCCAGCAGTTCCCCCAACAGGGGGCCGGGAGATACGCAGTATTTT. Translating it yields CASSSPNRGPGDTQYF.